One sample yielded the 32 T cell receptor beta chains listed below, sequenced in a study of T cell responses to AZD1222 COVID-19 vaccine. Clones were read by immunoSEQ multiplex PCR, and TCRdb kept only the in-frame ones, dropping some. The table shows 90,000 to 130,000 clones, with approximately 94% occurring only once. The specimen comprised peripheral blood, sampled 28 days after the second AZD1222 dose. Receptors originate from an adult who received the AZD1222 COVID-19 vaccine.

This chain joins TRBV7-7 and TRBJ1-5, with unresolved D. Trimming removed 5 bases at V and 2 bases at J, with 16 bases between. CDR3 length: 16 residues. Per the germline V gene, CDR1 is SSHAT and CDR2 is FNYEAQ (reference sequence). CDR3 DNA sequence: TGTGCCAGCAGCCAACGGGCCTCTCGGGGCAATCAGCCCCAGCATTTT. Translation gives CASSQRASRGNQPQHF.

This chain links TRBV20-1 with TRBJ1-5; tentatively, D is TRBD1 (5 bases). V dropped 3 bases and J dropped 0 bases, with 9 bases sitting between them. CDR1 DFQATT and CDR2 SNEGSKA come from the germline V gene (reference sequence). The CDR3 sequence is 14 residues long. CDR3 bases: TGCAGTGCTAGTGGGGGGGTTAGCAATCAGCCCCAGCATTTT. This translates into CSASGGVSNQPQHF.

The chain has TRBV6-2 or TRBV6-3 and TRBJ1-1, with D perhaps TRBD1 (5 bases). The CDR3 runs 14 residues. Germline CDR1 is MNHEY and CDR2 is SVGEGT. V was shortened by 3 bases and J by 1 base, with 9 bases between the two germline ends. CDR3 sequence reads: CASSYRGWNTEAFF. The DNA for the CDR3 is TGTGCCAGCAGTTATCGGGGGTGGAACACTGAAGCTTTCTTT.

This clone occurred once. The chain recombines TRBV29-1 with TRBJ1-2; D is possibly TRBD1 (5 bases). The length of the CDR3 is 14 residues. V was pared by 1 base and J by 0 bases, with 9 bases between. The germline CDR1 and CDR2 sequences are SQVTM and ANQGSEA. CDR3 region: CSVEVDTPNYGYTF. The CDR3 region has the DNA TGCAGCGTTGAAGTGGACACCCCTAACTATGGCTACACCTTC.

The chain links TRBV5-6 to TRBJ2-7, with 9 bases fitting TRBD1. The length of the CDR3 is 15 residues. Losses at the gene ends were 3 bases for V and 5 bases for J; bases not matched to a gene: 9. Germline V lookup: CDR1 SGHDT, CDR2 YYEEEE. CDR3 region: CASSSGTGLFDEQYF. The DNA for the CDR3 is TGTGCCAGCAGCTCAGGGACAGGGCTGTTCGACGAGCAGTACTTC.

The chain carries TRBV5-1 and TRBJ2-7, with 9 bases aligning to TRBD2. The CDR3 contains 14 residues. CDR1 SGHRS and CDR2 YFSETQ come from the germline V gene. The ends lost 2 bases at V and 4 bases at J; junction bases unmatched: 4. The CDR3 DNA follows: TGCGCCAGCAGCTTTGGACTAGCGATTTACGAGCAGTACTTC. Its protein is CASSFGLAIYEQYF. The full variable domain, its missing parts supplied by reference TRBV5-1 and TRBJ2-7, is KAGVTQTPRYLIKTRGQQVTLSCSPISGHRSVSWYQQTPGQGLQFLFEYFSETQRNKGNFPGRFSGRQFSNSRSEMNVSTLELGDSALYLCASSFGLAIYEQYFGPGTRLTVT.

This sequence joins TRBV2 and TRBJ1-5, with D possibly being TRBD1 (6 bases). The ends were cut back, 3 bases at V and 2 bases at J, with 17 bases in the middle. Germline V lookup: CDR1 SNHLY, CDR2 FYNNEI. This CDR3 has 17 amino acids. CDR3 DNA sequence: TGTGCCAGCAGTGACCCTTACAGGGTAGAGGGCAATCAGCCCCAGCATTTT. Protein: CASSDPYRVEGNQPQHF.

The rearrangement uses TRBV6-1 and TRBJ2-3, with TRBD2 as a possible D gene (6 bases). The CDR3 loop spans 19 amino acids. The germline gives CDR1 MNHNS, CDR2 SASEGT. Trimming shortened V by 4 bases and J by 0 bases, and 23 bases separated the two germline ends. CDR3 nucleotide sequence: TGTGCCAGCAGTGGGGGTCGTGTGGGGAGGCGATCTAGCACAGATACGCAGTATTTT. This sequence encodes CASSGGRVGRRSSTDTQYF.

This chain links TRBV3-1 (or the pseudogene TRBV3-2) with TRBJ2-3, with D hard to call. Germline CDR1 LGHDT, CDR2 YNNKEL (reference sequence). This CDR3 is 15 amino acids long. Deletions cut 1 base from V and 2 bases from J, with 10 bases between. As DNA, the CDR3 is TGTGCCAGCAGCCAAGCGGATAAAGCCACAGATACGCAGTATTTT. Encoded protein: CASSQADKATDTQYF.

The chain has TRBV2 and TRBJ1-5; 8 nucleotides line up with TRBD1. Germline V CDR1 and CDR2: SNHLY, FYNNEI. Losses at the gene ends were 5 bases for V and 7 bases for J; bases not matched to a gene: 7. The CDR3 is 14 amino acids. The CDR3 nucleotides are TGTGCCAGCAGTCAGACAGGGGTTAGACAGCCCCAGCATTTT. Amino acids: CASSQTGVRQPQHF.

The genes are TRBV3-1 (or the pseudogene TRBV3-2) and TRBJ2-1; 8 bases agree with TRBD2. Germline V lookup: CDR1 LGHDT, CDR2 YNNKEL (reference sequence). The J segment lost 3 bases and the V segment lost 5 bases, leaving 6 bases of the junction unmatched. This CDR3 has 15 amino acids. DNA for the CDR3: TGTGCCAGCAGCTCCGGGACTAGGGTCTACAATGAGCAGTTCTTC. This encodes CASSSGTRVYNEQFF.

The chain recombines TRBV5-8 with TRBJ1-6; D call uncertain. The CDR3 has 15 residues. CDR1 and CDR2 (germline): SGHTS, YDEGEE. V was shortened by 2 bases and J by 5 bases, with 11 bases between the two germline ends. The DNA of the CDR3 is TGTGCCAGCAGCTTTGATCTTGGAGATAATTCACCCCTCCACTTT. Translated, it gives CASSFDLGDNSPLHF.

The CDR3 DNA follows: TGCAGCGCCCCATGGACCAGGGGAGGTGAGCAGTTCTTC. Translated: CSAPWTRGGEQFF. The rearrangement uses TRBV29-1 and TRBJ2-1; D could derive from TRBD1 or TRBD2 (6 bases each). Trimming took 7 bases from V and 9 from J, leaving 19 bases between them. Germline assignment: CDR1 SQVTM and CDR2 ANQGSEA. The CDR3 consists of 13 residues.

The CDR3 spells CASSQELEYRRSSGNTIYF. In DNA, the CDR3 is TGTGCCAGCAGCCAAGAGTTGGAGTACAGACGGAGCTCTGGAAACACCATATATTTT. The rearrangement joins TRBV3-1 (or the pseudogene TRBV3-2) to TRBJ1-3; D uncertain. CDR1 LGHDT and CDR2 YNNKEL come from the germline V gene (reference sequence). This CDR3 has 19 amino acids. Trimming removed 0 bases at V and 0 bases at J, with 18 bases between.

The chain uses TRBV5-1 and TRBJ2-1; TRBD2 matches 10 bases. CDR1 and CDR2 from the germline V gene are SGHRS and YFSETQ. V was pared by 3 bases and J by 10 bases, with 7 bases of the junction left unmatched. CDR3 length equals 14 residues. The CDR3 DNA sequence: TGCGCCAGCAGCTCTCTAGCGGGAGTAGGGGAGCAGTTCTTC. Its translation is CASSSLAGVGEQFF.

The chain carries TRBV5-8 and TRBJ1-1, with D uncertain. Trimming shortened V by 4 bases and J by 7 bases, and 14 bases separated the two germline ends. Germline CDR1 and CDR2: SGHTS and YDEGEE. CDR3 length: 13 residues. CDR3 bases: TGTGCCAGCAGCCCCGGGTCAGCAGATGAAGCTTTCTTT. Its translation is CASSPGSADEAFF.

The rearrangement links TRBV27 to TRBJ1-1, with D perhaps matching TRBD1 (5 bases). This CDR3 has 14 amino acids. Germline-derived CDR1 and CDR2 are MNHEY and SMNVEV (reference sequence). The V gene lost 4 bases and the J gene lost 10 bases, with 19 bases spanning the gap. The CDR3, as DNA: TGTGCCAGCAGTTATCGGGCAGGGATGGTGAGAGCTTTCTTT. This codes for CASSYRAGMVRAFF.

This chain connects TRBV10-3 to TRBJ1-1; D gene ambiguous. Trimming removed 6 bases from V and 1 base from J, with 9 bases in between. The CDR3 consists of 13 residues. Germline V CDR1 and CDR2: ENHRY, SYGVKD. In DNA, the CDR3 is TGTGCCATCAGGGTTACGGCGAACACTGAAGCTTTCTTT. Amino acid sequence: CAIRVTANTEAFF.

This chain joins TRBV9 and TRBJ2-1, with D possibly TRBD2 on 5 matching bases. Germline CDR1 and CDR2: SGDLS and YYNGEE. This CDR3 contains 15 residues. Trimming removed 5 bases at V and 4 bases at J, with 16 bases between. The CDR3 sequence: CASRGSQRPYNEQFF. Here the CDR3 DNA reads TGTGCCAGCAGGGGGTCCCAGCGGCCATACAATGAGCAGTTCTTC.

The chain is built from TRBV2 and TRBJ1-5; TRBD1 matches at 10 bases. The V and J ends lost 3 bases and 6 bases, in that order; junction bases with no gene match: 2. Germline V gene sequence: CDR1 SNHLY, CDR2 FYNNEI. This CDR3 has 14 amino acids. The CDR3 DNA reads TGTGCCAGCAGTGAGGGACAGGGGAGTCAGCCCCAGCATTTT. It yields the protein CASSEGQGSQPQHF.

The chain joins TRBV9 to TRBJ2-1, with D possibly matching TRBD2 (6 bases). V gave up 3 bases and J gave up 8 bases, with 21 bases separating them. Germline V CDR1 and CDR2: SGDLS, YYNGEE. This CDR3 is 16 amino acids long. The CDR3 nucleotides read TGTGCCAGCAGCGCCGGACTTCCCTGGAGGGATGATGAGCAGTTCTTC. It yields the protein CASSAGLPWRDDEQFF.

This chain joins TRBV29-1 and TRBJ2-7, with D possibly matching TRBD1 (5 bases). Germline CDR1 reads SQVTM; CDR2 reads ANQGSEA. Trimming removed 4 bases at V and 2 bases at J, with 9 bases between. The CDR3 runs to 12 residues. CDR3 residues: CSVADSTYEQYF. For the CDR3, the DNA is TGCAGCGTTGCAGACAGCACCTACGAGCAGTACTTC.

V and J are TRBV24-1 and TRBJ2-7; possible D gene TRBD2, 7 bases. Trimming took 1 base from V and 5 from J, leaving 29 bases between them. Germline loops: CDR1 KGHDR, CDR2 SFDVKD. This CDR3 region has 20 residues. CDR3 loop: CATSDLFVCRGGSSPDEQYF. In DNA, the CDR3 is TGTGCCACCAGTGATTTATTTGTTTGCCGCGGGGGCTCTAGTCCGGACGAGCAGTACTTC.

This clone has only one observation. The CDR3 sequence: CASSLGTPDRTFNGYTF. As DNA, the CDR3 is TGTGCCAGCAGCTTAGGTACCCCGGACAGGACTTTTAATGGCTACACCTTC. The chain has TRBV7-6 and TRBJ1-2, with 7 nucleotides matching TRBD1. CDR1 is SGHVS, CDR2 FNYEAQ, per germline. CDR3 length equals 17 residues. V lost 1 base, J lost 6 bases, and 14 bases stayed unmatched.

The chain links TRBV9 to TRBJ2-5, with 14 positions matching TRBD2. The CDR3 is 18 amino acids. Losses at the gene ends were 4 bases for V and 4 bases for J; bases not matched to a gene: 12. CDR1 is SGDLS and CDR2 is YYNGEE in the germline V gene. CDR3 sequence (DNA): TGTGCCAGCAGCTTTAAGGGACTAGCGGGAGAAAGGGGAGAGACCCAGTACTTC. This gives the protein CASSFKGLAGERGETQYF.

The CDR3 bases are TGTGCCAGCAGCCCCCGGAGGGTGGGTAACTATGGCTACACCTTC. Protein product: CASSPRRVGNYGYTF. The chain couples TRBV5-8 to TRBJ1-2; D is uncertain. Per germline, CDR1 SGHTS and CDR2 YDEGEE. The CDR3 sequence is 15 residues long. The V and J ends lost 4 bases and 1 base respectively, with 14 bases between them.

The chain recombines TRBV5-1 with TRBJ2-1, with a possible D match to TRBD1 (6 bases). Trimming pared 0 bases from V and 8 bases from J, leaving 15 bases between. CDR3 length: 15 amino acids. Germline V gene data show CDR1 as SGHRS and CDR2 as YFSETQ. The CDR3 spells CASSLAYSSGDEQFF. In DNA, the CDR3 is TGCGCCAGCAGCTTGGCATATTCTTCAGGGGATGAGCAGTTCTTC.

This sequence joins TRBV3-1 (or the pseudogene TRBV3-2) and TRBJ1-5; D may be TRBD1 (6 bases). Germline V CDR1 and CDR2: LGHDT, YNNKEL (reference sequence). V was cut by 4 bases and J by 5 bases, with 12 bases left in between. The CDR3 is 14 amino acids. CDR3 bases: TGTGCCAGCAGCCCCTCTTCAGGGGATCAGCCCCAGCATTTT. Residues: CASSPSSGDQPQHF.

CDR3 sequence reads: CSASPRTGVGEQYF. CDR3 sequence (DNA): TGCAGTGCTAGTCCCCGGACAGGGGTTGGCGAGCAGTACTTC. The rearrangement joins TRBV20-1 to TRBJ2-7; 9 nucleotides align to TRBD1. The CDR3 extends over 14 amino acids. Germline trimming cut 3 bases from V and 6 bases from J; bases unmatched to any gene: 9. CDR1 is DFQATT and CDR2 is SNEGSKA in the germline V gene (reference sequence).

The gene calls are TRBV7-9 and TRBJ2-7, with D uncertain. In germline, CDR1 is SEHNR, CDR2 FQNEAQ (reference sequence). The length of the CDR3 is 15 residues. Between the trimmed V and J ends, which lost 1 base and 0 bases, there was a span of 10 bases. The DNA of the CDR3 is TGTGCCAGCAGCTTAGTAGTGGGAAGCTCCTACGAGCAGTACTTC. It is translated as CASSLVVGSSYEQYF.

The chain recombines TRBV18 with TRBJ1-1, with D uncertain. There are 14 residues in the CDR3. Trimming shortened V by 3 bases and J by 1 base, and 9 bases separated the two germline ends. CDR1 is KGHSH, CDR2 LQKENI, per germline. CDR3 bases: TGTGCCAGCTCACCGGAGGTGGCGAACACTGAAGCTTTCTTT. It encodes CASSPEVANTEAFF.

This clone appeared once. This chain uses TRBV13 with TRBJ1-1, with 10 nucleotides matching TRBD1. The germline gives CDR1 PRHDT, CDR2 FYEKMQ (reference sequence). V lost 5 bases to trimming and J lost 1 base; unmatched junction nucleotides: 7. The CDR3 length is 16 residues. The CDR3 bases are TGTGCCAGCAGCCCGAGACAGGGGGCCGGGAACACTGAAGCTTTCTTT. Translated: CASSPRQGAGNTEAFF.